These T cell receptor beta chains were read from a single sample in a study of CD8+ T cells in alopecia areata. TCRdb keeps only in-frame clones here, not all; method: immunoSEQ multiplex PCR. Of about 160,000 clones detected, about three fifths appear once; the ten largest clones hold 0.7% to 1%. The material sequenced was CD4+ T cells sorted from blood, taken at week 4, from a patient treated with tofacitinib. Receptor source: a human donor with alopecia areata. Each CDR3 is given with its conserved first and last residue. D genes are given only for firm matches. Clone size is given for some rows only: seen once, a few or many times, or a class if the clone is expanded.

abundance	v_gene	len	j_gene	d_gene	CDR3nt	CDR3aa
NA	TRBV6-5	15	TRBJ2-7	TRBD2	TGTGCCAGCAGTTACTCAGCGGGGGCTCCCTACGAGCAGTACTTC	CASSYSAGAPYEQYF
few	TRBV30	13	TRBJ1-1	TRBD1	TGTGCCTCACTGGGACAGTCGAACACTGAAGCTTTCTTT	CASLGQSNTEAFF
NA	TRBV2	12	TRBJ2-5	NA	TGTGCCAGCAGTGCTAGCGAGGAGACCCAGTACTTC	CASSASEETQYF
NA	TRBV4-2	15	TRBJ1-6	NA	TGTGCCAGCAGCCAAGATCAGGGGCTCGGTTCACCCCTCCACTTT	CASSQDQGLGSPLHF
NA	TRBV7-9	14	TRBJ2-7	NA	TGTGCTAGCGAGAACGCGGGGTCGCCCTACGAGCAGTACTTC	CASENAGSPYEQYF
NA	TRBV5-6	15	TRBJ2-3	TRBD2	TGTGCCAGCAGTTCGGCTAGCGGGGGCACAGATACGCAGTATTTT	CASSSASGGTDTQYF
NA	TRBV29-1	13	TRBJ1-5	TRBD1	TGCAGCGTTGTTGACAGGGTCAATCAGCCCCAGCATTTT	CSVVDRVNQPQHF
few	TRBV27	17	TRBJ2-1	NA	TGTGCCAGCAGTTTCAGACTTCCGCTCGGGTCCTACAATGAGCAGTTCTTC	CASSFRLPLGSYNEQFF
NA	TRBV4-2	13	TRBJ1-2	NA	TGTGCCAGCAGCCAAGGCAGGGATGGGGGCTACACCTTC	CASSQGRDGGYTF
NA	TRBV29-1	12	TRBJ1-5	NA	TGCAGCGTGACGGAGGGTACCTCATCCCAGCATTTT	CSVTEGTSSQHF
NA	TRBV30	13	TRBJ1-5	NA	TGTGCCTGGAGTGTATCTGGGGCTCAGCCCCAGCATTTT	CAWSVSGAQPQHF
NA	TRBV30	11	TRBJ2-5	NA	TGTGCCTGGAGTGTAAGTGAGACCCAGTACTTC	CAWSVSETQYF
NA	TRBV25-1	13	TRBJ2-1	TRBD1	TGTGCCAGCGGACAGGGGGCAATAAATGAGCAGTTCTTC	CASGQGAINEQFF
NA	TRBV29-1	12	TRBJ1-1	NA	TGCAGCGTTGCACGGACGGACACTGAAGCTTTCTTT	CSVARTDTEAFF
few	TRBV29-1	10	TRBJ1-1	NA	TGCAGCGTCCAAACGGCTGAAGCTTTCTTT	CSVQTAEAFF
NA	TRBV30	16	TRBJ2-1	TRBD2	TGTGCCTGGAGTACCAAACGGGGACTACTCGGCAATGAGCAGTTCTTC	CAWSTKRGLLGNEQFF
NA	TRBV14	14	TRBJ1-1	NA	TGTGCCAGCAGCCAAGTAAGTTGGACCGCTGAAGCTTTCTTT	CASSQVSWTAEAFF
few	TRBV30	16	TRBJ1-2	NA	TGTGCCTGGAACAAACAGGGATGGGAGTCGAACTATGGCTACACCTTC	CAWNKQGWESNYGYTF
few	TRBV4-1	17	TRBJ2-1	TRBD2	TGCGCCAGCAGCCCCATCATGACTAGCGGTTGGAGGAATGAGCAGTTCTTC	CASSPIMTSGWRNEQFF
NA	TRBV29-1	11	TRBJ2-5	NA	TGCAGCGTCCCGTGGGGCGGGACCCAGTACTTC	CSVPWGGTQYF
NA	TRBV6-5	15	TRBJ1-1	TRBD1	TGTGCCAGCAGTTACTCGTGGACAGGGGACACTGAAGCTTTCTTT	CASSYSWTGDTEAFF
few	TRBV7-9	14	TRBJ2-6	NA	TGTGCCAGCAGCTCCAACTCTGGGGCCAACGTCCTGACTTTC	CASSSNSGANVLTF
few	TRBV5-1	14	TRBJ2-4	NA	TGCGCCAGCAGCTTGTTGGGGCTGTTGGACATTCAGTACTTC	CASSLLGLLDIQYF
NA	TRBV30	15	TRBJ2-7	NA	TGTGCCTGGAGTGTGGCCGGGACAACCTTCTACGAGCAGTACTTC	CAWSVAGTTFYEQYF
few	TRBV6-5	16	TRBJ2-7	NA	TGTGCCAGCAGTTACTCACCAGGGTCCAGCTCCTACGAGCAGTACTTC	CASSYSPGSSSYEQYF
few	TRBV4-3	15	TRBJ1-5	NA	TGCGCCAGCAGCCAAGATTACCAATTGAATCAGCCCCAGCATTTT	CASSQDYQLNQPQHF
once	TRBV5-6	15	TRBJ2-6	NA	TGTGCCAGCAGCTTGGGGGTATCCGGGGCCAACGTCCTGACTTTC	CASSLGVSGANVLTF
NA	TRBV13	12	TRBJ2-3	NA	TGTGCCAGCAGCTTATCGAGAAATACGCAGTATTTT	CASSLSRNTQYF
NA	TRBV30	13	TRBJ1-5	NA	TGTGCCTGGAGTACGGACATGGATCAGCCCCAGCATTTT	CAWSTDMDQPQHF
NA	TRBV30	14	TRBJ1-1	NA	TGTGCCTGGAGCTCCCCTTTCGAGAACACTGAAGCTTTCTTT	CAWSSPFENTEAFF
NA	TRBV5-4	13	TRBJ2-3	NA	TGTGCCAGCAGCTCGATCGGCACAGATACGCAGTATTTT	CASSSIGTDTQYF
few	TRBV4-1	19	TRBJ2-5	NA	TGCGCCAGCAGCCAAGGTTATTTTCTAGAGGGGGGCCTCCAAGAGACCCAGTACTTC	CASSQGYFLEGGLQETQYF
once	TRBV7-2	16	TRBJ2-5	TRBD2	TGTGCCAGCAGCTTCTTAGGACTAGCGGGGGTGGAGACCCAGTACTTC	CASSFLGLAGVETQYF
once	TRBV29-1	14	TRBJ2-2	TRBD1	TGCAGCGTTGGGGGGACAGGGAGAACCGGGGAGCTGTTTTTT	CSVGGTGRTGELFF
NA	TRBV2	15	TRBJ2-2	NA	TGTGCCAGCAGTGAAGTTCCAGGGAGTCCCGGGGAGCTGTTTTTT	CASSEVPGSPGELFF
once	TRBV15	14	TRBJ2-5	NA	TGTGCCACCAGCACAGTAGGCAGGGAGGAGACCCAGTACTTC	CATSTVGREETQYF
NA	TRBV5-6	15	TRBJ2-3	NA	TGTGCCAGCAGCAGGGGGGGACATGGGACAGATACGCAGTATTTT	CASSRGGHGTDTQYF